One and the same sample provided the 13 T cell receptor beta chains below, sequenced in a study of beta chain features in type 1 diabetes. Overall study findings and caveats: Among patients with Type 1 diabetes, TCRB CDR3s were moderately but significantly shorter in every one of the four CD4+ subsets.

Expressed TCRB transcripts were sequenced after all isolated RNA was converted to cDNA. Using immunoSEQ multiplex PCR, the repertoire was profiled, and TCRdb retains in-frame clones only, with some absent. The sample yields 250,000 to 350,000 clones, roughly 13% seen once. Their antigens are not known. The sequencing sample was made of naive CD4+ T cells from blood. The source of these receptors is a man under 40 with type 1 diabetes.

The V and J genes are TRBV10-3 and TRBJ2-1, with a tentative D call TRBD2 (5 bases). Germline V CDR1 and CDR2: ENHRY, SYGVKD. The CDR3 length is 15 residues. The V end lost 1 base, the J end lost 5 bases, and 12 bases lay between the germline ends. CDR3 loop: CAISELDRRNNEQFF. CDR3 coding DNA: TGTGCCATCAGTGAGTTAGATAGGAGGAACAATGAGCAGTTCTTC.

This clone was counted a few times. The chain combines TRBV4-3 with TRBJ1-4; D gene uncertain. Germline V lookup: CDR1 LGHNA, CDR2 YSLEER. The CDR3 has 16 residues. V was shortened by 3 bases and J by 0 bases, with 11 bases between the two germline ends. The CDR3 loop reads CASSQAPGATNEKLFF. CDR3 DNA sequence: TGCGCCAGCAGCCAGGCCCCTGGAGCAACTAATGAAAAACTGTTTTTT.

The chain couples TRBV11-2 to TRBJ2-1; 10 nucleotides agree with TRBD2. Losses at the gene ends were 2 bases for V and 6 bases for J; bases not matched to a gene: 4. This CDR3 spans 15 amino acids. The V gene's germline CDR1 is SGHAT and CDR2 FQNNGV. The CDR3 reads CASSLSLAGANEQFF. The CDR3 bases are TGTGCCAGCAGCTTAAGTCTAGCGGGAGCCAATGAGCAGTTCTTC.

This rearrangement joins TRBV9 to TRBJ2-7; a weak D match, TRBD2 (6 bases). The CDR3 runs to 14 residues. V was trimmed by 3 bases and J by 6 bases, leaving 16 bases between them. Germline CDR1 and CDR2: SGDLS and YYNGEE. CDR3 nucleotides: TGTGCCAGCAGCGCCTCGGGAGCCCCCGTCGAGCAGTACTTC. It encodes CASSASGAPVEQYF.

This clone was picked up a small number of times. This sequence joins TRBV28 and TRBJ1-1, with 7 bases identical to TRBD1. The length of the CDR3 is 13 residues. Per germline, CDR1 MDHEN and CDR2 SYDVKM. With 7 bases clipped from V and 5 bases from J, the junction kept 7 bases outside the gene matches. DNA for the CDR3: TGTGCCAGCAATGTTCAGGGGGAAACTGAAGCTTTCTTT. It is translated as CASNVQGETEAFF. Full variable domain (rest looked up from reference TRBV28 and TRBJ1-1): DVKVTQSSRYLVKRTGEKVFLECVQDMDHENMFWYRQDPGLGLRLIYFSYDVKMKEKGDIPEGYSVSREKKERFSLILESASTNQTSMYLCASNVQGETEAFFGQGTRLTVV.

This clone was found a few times. V is TRBV7-9 and J is TRBJ1-2; no reliable D call. V gave up 1 base and J gave up 1 base, with 7 bases separating them. The CDR3 loop spans 14 amino acids. Germline CDR1 reads SEHNR; CDR2 reads FQNEAQ (reference sequence). CDR3 region: CASSLVSRNYGYTF. DNA of the CDR3: TGTGCCAGCAGCTTAGTGTCGCGTAACTATGGCTACACCTTC.

This clone showed up just a few times. The chain couples TRBV29-1 to TRBJ1-3; unclear D gene. The CDR3 has 15 amino acids. Between the trimmed V and J ends, which lost 4 bases and 0 bases, there was a span of 13 bases. Germline V gives CDR1 SQVTM, CDR2 ANQGSEA. CDR3 sequence reads: CSVGYRASSGNTIYF. CDR3 DNA: TGCAGCGTTGGTTATAGAGCCTCCTCTGGAAACACCATATATTTT.

This clone was seen a few times. This rearrangement joins TRBV2 to TRBJ1-1; D gene unclear. CDR1 SNHLY and CDR2 FYNNEI come from the germline V gene. V lost 4 bases and J lost 5, with 11 bases in between. The CDR3 sequence is 13 residues long. Here the CDR3 reads CASSGEQETEAFF. The DNA for the CDR3 is TGTGCCAGCAGTGGTGAGCAGGAAACTGAAGCTTTCTTT.

The genes are TRBV27 and TRBJ2-1; perhaps TRBD1 as D (7 bases). The germline V gene encodes CDR1 MNHEY and CDR2 SMNVEV (reference sequence). V was pared by 5 bases and J by 8 bases, with 19 bases between. The CDR3 has 15 residues. CDR3: CASSPRSGGLYEQFF. The CDR3, as DNA: TGTGCCAGCAGTCCACGGTCAGGGGGACTGTATGAGCAGTTCTTC.

There are many counts of this clone. This chain joins TRBV7-9 and TRBJ2-3; D is perhaps TRBD1 (5 bases). This CDR3 region has 11 residues. V was pared by 7 bases and J by 5 bases, with 7 bases between. The germline CDR1 and CDR2 sequences are SEHNR and FQNEAQ (reference sequence). CDR3 nucleotides: TGTGCCAGCACAGGGATAGATACGCAGTATTTT. Amino acid sequence: CASTGIDTQYF.

This clone came up a few times. This chain uses TRBV30 with TRBJ1-1; tentatively, D is TRBD1 (6 bases). Germline V CDR1 and CDR2: GTSNPN, SVGIG (reference sequence). The CDR3 runs 14 residues. V dropped 7 bases and J dropped 5 bases, with 20 bases sitting between them. The DNA of the CDR3 is TGTGCCTCCCCAACGGCAGGGGCTAGGACTGAAGCTTTCTTT. Residues: CASPTAGARTEAFF.

The J gene is TRBJ1-1, the V gene TRBV6-4; D ambiguous. CDR3 length: 10 residues. V shed 8 bases and J shed 8 bases, with 9 bases lying between them. In germline, CDR1 is MRHNA, CDR2 SNTAGT. As DNA, the CDR3 is TGTGCCAGCGGCCACGCCGAAGCTTTCTTT. Protein product: CASGHAEAFF.

This CDR3 is CASSPKGRDSSGNTIYF. The CDR3 coding sequence is TGTGCCAGCAGTCCAAAAGGTCGGGACAGCTCTGGAAACACCATATATTTT. The chain employs TRBV27 and TRBJ1-3, with 7 bases matching TRBD1. V lost 5 bases and J lost 0; bases outside the gene matches: 10. CDR1 MNHEY and CDR2 SMNVEV come from the germline V gene (reference sequence). CDR3 length equals 17 residues.